This TCR beta chain was obtained from a study of memory CD4+ T cells and cytomegalovirus serostatus. In the study overall: Healthy Belgian adult donors included roughly ten CMV-positive and some 24 CMV-negative people.

As to this clone: Its antigen is not known.

Between the trimmed V and J ends, which lost 3 bases and 10 bases, there was a span of 18 bases. The CDR3 has 14 residues. Germline V gene sequence: CDR1 SNHLY, CDR2 FYNNEI. TCRdb's copy holds only in-frame clones and misses some; the assay was immunoSEQ multiplex PCR. The sample lists under 40,000 clones, about 80% occurring once. Single viable CD3+CD4+CD8-CD45RO+ cells were sorted as the memory CD4+ T cells. Overall study findings and caveats: Each of roughly 65 CMV-associated TCRbeta sequences occurred in one to five individuals. Repertoires predicted CMV serostatus with median bootstrapped AUC of 0.95.

The origin of this receptor is an adult in good health and CMV-seropositive. The chain has TRBV2 and TRBJ1-1; D is unclear. The sequenced sample consisted of memory CD4+ T cells from blood. This CDR3 is CASSETAGIYSAFF. CDR3 nucleotides: TGTGCCAGCAGTGAGACTGCGGGTATTTATTCAGCTTTCTTT.